The 29 T cell receptor beta chains below were found in one sample sequenced in a study of cytomegalovirus exposure and HLA in healthy donors. With 60 Vbeta and 13 Jbeta primers, the PCR was carried out. Data came from immunoSEQ multiplex PCR; TCRdb stores just in-frame clones and leaves some out. The profile shows about 190,000 clones, more than 75% of them singletons. The sequencing input was PBMCs. All receptors come from a woman aged 18-35 years in good health and CMV-seronegative.

The rearrangement links TRBV11-2 to TRBJ2-5; 9 bases match TRBD2. The CDR3 is made up of 16 amino acids. In germline, CDR1 is SGHAT, CDR2 FQNNGV. The J segment lost 4 bases and the V segment lost 3 bases, leaving 9 bases of the junction unmatched. The CDR3 loop is CASSLGGGGGRETQYF. CDR3 in DNA: TGTGCCAGCAGCTTGGGAGGCGGGGGGGGCCGAGAGACCCAGTACTTC. Filled out from reference TRBV11-2 and TRBJ2-5, the complete variable domain reads EAGVAQSPRYKIIEKRQSVAFWCNPISGHATLYWYQQILGQGPKLLIQFQNNGVVDDSQLPKDRFSAERLKGVDSTLKIQPAKLEDSAVYLCASSLGGGGGRETQYFGPGTRLLVL.

The V call is TRBV5-1, the J call TRBJ2-7; D is possibly TRBD1 (5 bases). V was pared by 3 bases and J by 0 bases, with 13 bases between. The CDR3 runs to 15 residues. From germline, CDR1 is SGHRS and CDR2 YFSETQ. CDR3 nucleotides: TGCGCCAGCAGCTGGGGCGACCGGAGCTCCTACGAGCAGTACTTC. This translates into CASSWGDRSSYEQYF.

The chain is built from TRBV4-1 and TRBJ1-5; D is perhaps TRBD1 (6 bases). The CDR3 loop spans 15 amino acids. V shed 3 bases and J shed 9 bases, with 18 bases lying between them. The V gene's germline CDR1 is MGHRA and CDR2 YSYEKL. CDR3 DNA: TGCGCCAGCAGCCAGGGACAACAGGCCTCGGGGCCCCAGCATTTT. Its translation is CASSQGQQASGPQHF.

The V gene is TRBV13, the J gene TRBJ2-2, with a weak D call TRBD2 (6 bases). CDR1 PRHDT and CDR2 FYEKMQ come from the germline V gene (reference sequence). The ends were cut back, 1 base at V and 3 bases at J, with 15 bases in the middle. CDR3 size: 17 residues. Written as DNA, the CDR3 is TGTGCCAGCAGCTTAGCGACCCGGGGAGGTGACACCGGGGAGCTGTTTTTT. This sequence encodes CASSLATRGGDTGELFF. The whole variable domain, remainder taken from reference TRBV13 and TRBJ2-2, is AAGVIQSPRHLIKEKRETATLKCYPIPRHDTVYWYQQGPGQDPQFLISFYEKMQSDKGSIPDRFSAQQFSDYHSELNMSSLELGDSALYFCASSLATRGGDTGELFFGEGSRLTVL.

This clone was detected only a few times. The V call is TRBV9, the J call TRBJ1-1, with D unresolved. This CDR3 has 13 residues. V shed 0 bases and J shed 6 bases, with 9 bases lying between them. Germline V CDR1 and CDR2: SGDLS, YYNGEE. The CDR3 here is CASSVEGGPEAFF. CDR3 in DNA: TGTGCCAGCAGCGTAGAGGGAGGCCCTGAAGCTTTCTTT.

This clone was picked up a small number of times. The rearrangement joins TRBV9 to TRBJ1-2, with D possibly TRBD1 on 6 matching bases. Trimming took off 5 bases at V and 1 base at J, with 24 bases between the two ends. CDR1 SGDLS and CDR2 YYNGEE come from the germline V gene. CDR3 length equals 18 residues. Written as DNA, the CDR3 is TGTGCCAGCAGTGATACAAGTCGGGACACCTTCTTTAACTATGGCTACACCTTC. Its translation: CASSDTSRDTFFNYGYTF.

The chain employs TRBV28 and TRBJ1-2; 9 bases match TRBD1. V lost 4 bases to trimming and J lost 0 bases; unmatched junction nucleotides: 6. CDR1 and CDR2 (germline): MDHEN, SYDVKM. The CDR3 loop spans 16 amino acids. The chain's CDR3 is CASSSQGTGSNYGYTF. The CDR3 DNA reads as TGTGCCAGCAGTTCTCAGGGGACAGGGTCTAACTATGGCTACACCTTC.

The chain links TRBV10-3 to TRBJ2-7; 11 nucleotides agree with TRBD2. The length of the CDR3 is 19 residues. V gave up 4 bases and J gave up 0 bases; unmatched junction bases: 14. Germline CDR1 is ENHRY and CDR2 is SYGVKD. CDR3 residues: CAISGSLAGGVPFSYEQYF. In DNA, the CDR3 is TGTGCCATCAGTGGTTCGCTAGCGGGAGGCGTTCCCTTCTCCTACGAGCAGTACTTC.

CDR3 loop: CASRLQGNTEAFF. CDR3 nucleotide sequence: TGTGCCAGCAGACTCCAGGGGAACACTGAAGCTTTCTTT. The V and J genes are TRBV5-6 and TRBJ1-1; tentative D call: TRBD1 (5 bases). Per the germline V gene, CDR1 is SGHDT and CDR2 is YYEEEE. The CDR3 length is 13 residues. Trimming cost V 5 bases and J 1 base, with 9 bases left between them. The full variable domain, with the rest looked up from reference TRBV5-6 and TRBJ1-1, is DAGVTQSPTHLIKTRGQQVTLRCSPKSGHDTVSWYQQALGQGPQFIFQYYEEEERQRGNFPDRFSGHQFPNYSSELNVNALLLGDSALYLCASRLQGNTEAFFGQGTRLTVV.

The rearrangement uses TRBV7-2 and TRBJ1-2; no clear D gene. This CDR3 region has 13 residues. Per germline, CDR1 SGHTA and CDR2 FQGNSA. The germline V and J ends were trimmed by 5 bases and 4 bases, with 11 bases remaining between them. As DNA, the CDR3 is TGTGCCAGCAGCCCAGGTCCCACCTATGGCTACACCTTC. Protein: CASSPGPTYGYTF.

The chain uses TRBV5-4 and TRBJ1-5, with a weak D call TRBD1 (6 bases). CDR3 length equals 13 residues. The V end lost 5 bases, the J end lost 7 bases, and 13 bases lay between the germline ends. From germline, CDR1 is SGHNT and CDR2 YYREEE (reference sequence). The CDR3 sequence: CASSVGGFQPQHF. CDR3 DNA: TGTGCCAGCAGTGTTGGGGGCTTCCAGCCCCAGCATTTT.

The chain combines TRBV28 with TRBJ2-5, with D possibly TRBD1 on 5 matching bases. The CDR3 sequence is 17 residues long. CDR1 MDHEN and CDR2 SYDVKM come from the germline V gene. The ends were cut back, 4 bases at V and 1 base at J, with 19 bases in the middle. Written as DNA, the CDR3 is TGTGCCAGCAGTTACTTACCACAGGTCCTCCTCCAAGAGACCCAGTACTTC. Protein: CASSYLPQVLLQETQYF. The variable domain in full, completed from reference TRBV28 and TRBJ2-5, reads DVKVTQSSRYLVKRTGEKVFLECVQDMDHENMFWYRQDPGLGLRLIYFSYDVKMKEKGDIPEGYSVSREKKERFSLILESASTNQTSMYLCASSYLPQVLLQETQYFGPGTRLLVL.

Worth noting for this clone: The identical CDR3 is also encoded by other nucleotide sequences in the sample. This chain links TRBV4-1 with TRBJ1-1, with 7 bases matching TRBD1. CDR1 and CDR2 from the germline V gene are MGHRA and YSYEKL. V shed 3 bases, J shed 4 bases, and the junction held 8 bases outside the gene matches. The CDR3 totals 15 residues. The DNA for the CDR3 is TGCGCCAGCAGCCACCCCGGTAAGGGGGCCACTGAAGCTTTCTTT. Its translation is CASSHPGKGATEAFF.

The chain is built from TRBV27 and TRBJ1-2; a possible D gene is TRBD1 (6 bases). Germline CDR1 reads MNHEY; CDR2 reads SMNVEV (reference sequence). This CDR3 contains 15 residues. Trimming stripped 4 bases from V and 1 base from J, with 13 bases between. In nucleotides, the CDR3 is TGTGCCAGCAGTTCGCAGGGGCCTAGTAACTATGGCTACACCTTC. It specifies CASSSQGPSNYGYTF.

The chain links TRBV28 to TRBJ2-7, with TRBD1 matching 7 bases. J gave up 0 bases and V 6 bases, and 2 bases lay outside the gene matches. Germline CDR1 is MDHEN and CDR2 is SYDVKM. This CDR3 comprises 13 residues. CDR3 nucleotide sequence: TGTGCCAGCAGGGGACAGCCCTCCTACGAGCAGTACTTC. It specifies CASRGQPSYEQYF.

The chain employs TRBV11-3 and TRBJ2-7; 8 bases map to TRBD1. The CDR3 loop spans 15 amino acids. CDR1 and CDR2 from the germline V gene are SGHNT and YENEEA. J was trimmed by 2 bases and V by 5 bases; bases with no gene match: 8. This chain's CDR3 is CASSDRQGSTYEQYF. CDR3 nucleotides: TGTGCCAGCAGCGATCGACAGGGGTCCACCTACGAGCAGTACTTC.

The V call is TRBV11-2, the J call TRBJ2-4; no reliable D call. Germline V lookup: CDR1 SGHAT, CDR2 FQNNGV. The CDR3 extends over 16 amino acids. Trimming removed 5 bases at V and 0 bases at J, with 14 bases between. CDR3 DNA: TGTGCCAGCAGCCCCTCGGTCACCCTAGCCAAAAACATTCAGTACTTC. Translation gives CASSPSVTLAKNIQYF.

The chain has TRBV19 and TRBJ2-1, with a weak D call TRBD2 (6 bases). CDR1 is LNHDA, CDR2 SQIVND, per germline (reference sequence). Between the trimmed V and J ends, which lost 5 bases and 3 bases, there was a span of 14 bases. This CDR3 region has 15 residues. CDR3 sequence: CASSLVADRYNEQFF. The CDR3 nucleotides read TGTGCCAGTAGTCTTGTAGCGGATCGCTACAATGAGCAGTTCTTC.

CDR3 in DNA: TGTGCCAGCAGCGTACCGGGACTCCCACGGGACGAGCAGTACTTC. This translates into CASSVPGLPRDEQYF. The chain recombines TRBV5-6 with TRBJ2-5; D perhaps matches TRBD2 (6 bases). TRBJ2-7 matches the DNA end more closely, so the J call is doubtful. Germline CDR1 SGHDT, CDR2 YYEEEE. This CDR3 spans 15 amino acids.

This chain joins TRBV27 and TRBJ1-1, with TRBD1 as a possible D gene (6 bases). V was trimmed by 2 bases and J by 8 bases, leaving 12 bases between them. The CDR3 sequence is 13 residues long. Germline CDR1 is MNHEY and CDR2 is SMNVEV (reference sequence). CDR3 nucleotide sequence: TGTGCCAGCAGTTTAACAGGGCTCGGGGAAGCTTTCTTT. It translates to CASSLTGLGEAFF.

The chain uses TRBV4-2 and TRBJ1-5, with TRBD1 identical over 7 bases. Germline V gene lookup returns CDR1 LGHNA and CDR2 YNFKEQ. The CDR3 covers 14 residues. Trimming removed 4 bases from V and 4 bases from J; junction bases left unmatched: 4. This chain's CDR3 is CASSPGTENQPQHF. The CDR3 DNA reads as TGTGCCAGCAGCCCCGGGACAGAGAATCAGCCCCAGCATTTT.

The rearrangement joins TRBV5-1 to TRBJ1-4, with D maybe TRBD1 (5 bases). Germline V CDR1 and CDR2: SGHRS, YFSETQ. Trimming pared 7 bases from V and 6 bases from J, leaving 16 bases between. This CDR3 is built from 14 residues. The DNA for the CDR3 is TGCGCCAGCCGCTCGGGGGATTTAGATGAAAAACTGTTTTTT. It codes for CASRSGDLDEKLFF. The whole variable domain, remainder taken from reference TRBV5-1 and TRBJ1-4, is KAGVTQTPRYLIKTRGQQVTLSCSPISGHRSVSWYQQTPGQGLQFLFEYFSETQRNKGNFPGRFSGRQFSNSRSEMNVSTLELGDSALYLCASRSGDLDEKLFFGSGTQLSVL.

The V call is TRBV25-1, the J call TRBJ2-1, with a possible D match to TRBD1 (5 bases). The germline V gene encodes CDR1 MGHDK and CDR2 SYGVNS. This CDR3 spans 18 amino acids. V dropped 2 bases and J dropped 0 bases, with 17 bases sitting between them. The CDR3 loop is CASSEPRWGSGSYNEQFF. The CDR3 coding sequence is TGTGCCAGCAGTGAACCCCGTTGGGGCTCCGGCTCCTACAATGAGCAGTTCTTC.

V gene TRBV30 combines with J gene TRBJ2-1; 7 bases agree with TRBD2. Germline loops: CDR1 GTSNPN, CDR2 SVGIG (reference sequence). The CDR3 length is 15 residues. Losses at the gene ends were 0 bases for V and 7 bases for J; bases not matched to a gene: 9. The CDR3 bases are TGTGCCTGGAGTGTATGGGGGAGGGCTGGGAATGAGCAGTTCTTC. Translating it yields CAWSVWGRAGNEQFF.

The V call is TRBV2, the J call TRBJ1-1; tentative D call: TRBD1 (6 bases). Germline loops: CDR1 SNHLY, CDR2 FYNNEI. V dropped 7 bases and J dropped 0 bases, with 15 bases sitting between them. This CDR3 region has 15 residues. CDR3 in amino acids: CASTPGRGMNTEAFF. CDR3 bases: TGTGCCAGCACCCCCGGCAGGGGAATGAACACTGAAGCTTTCTTT. The whole variable domain, remainder taken from reference TRBV2 and TRBJ1-1, is EPEVTQTPSHQVTQMGQEVILRCVPISNHLYFYWYRQILGQKVEFLVSFYNNEISEKSEIFDDQFSVERPDGSNFTLKIRSTKLEDSAMYFCASTPGRGMNTEAFFGQGTRLTVV.

In its sample, this clone was seen once. The chain joins TRBV28 to TRBJ2-1; D may be TRBD1 (5 bases). Trimming removed 5 bases at V and 7 bases at J, with 18 bases between. Germline V gene lookup returns CDR1 MDHEN and CDR2 SYDVKM. The CDR3 consists of 15 residues. The CDR3 sequence is CASSPPQVWLNEQFF. Here the CDR3 DNA reads TGTGCCAGCAGTCCCCCACAGGTCTGGTTGAATGAGCAGTTCTTC. Full variable domain (rest looked up from reference TRBV28 and TRBJ2-1): DVKVTQSSRYLVKRTGEKVFLECVQDMDHENMFWYRQDPGLGLRLIYFSYDVKMKEKGDIPEGYSVSREKKERFSLILESASTNQTSMYLCASSPPQVWLNEQFFGPGTRLTVL.

The chain joins TRBV7-9 to TRBJ1-1; D unresolved. This CDR3 has 13 residues. Looked up from germline, CDR1 is SEHNR and CDR2 is FQNEAQ (reference sequence). Trimming removed 1 base at V and 1 base at J, with 4 bases between. CDR3 sequence (DNA): TGTGCCAGCAGCTTAGGACAGAACACTGAAGCTTTCTTT. Its protein is CASSLGQNTEAFF.

The chain is built from TRBV14 and TRBJ2-7; 7 bases are a match to TRBD2. V was clipped by 4 bases and J by 7 bases; unmatched bases: 7. Germline CDR1 SGHDN, CDR2 FVKESK. The CDR3 runs 13 residues. DNA for the CDR3: TGTGCCAGCAGCCCATTTGGAGCGGGAGAGCAGTACTTC. Translated, it gives CASSPFGAGEQYF.

The chain links TRBV28 to TRBJ1-5; 7 nucleotides agree with TRBD1. Germline-derived CDR1 and CDR2 are MDHEN and SYDVKM. Germline trimming cut 2 bases from V and 5 bases from J; bases unmatched to any gene: 3. The CDR3 is made up of 14 amino acids. CDR3 DNA sequence: TGTGCCAGCAGTTTAGGAGGGGGCCATCAGCCCCAGCATTTT. As protein: CASSLGGGHQPQHF.